These 3 T cell receptor beta chains came from one sample sequenced in a study of T-cell memory formation after mild COVID-19. One entry per CDR3 protein results from TCRdb running MiXCR on the 5' RACE reads. This table holds about 470,000 distinct CDR3 sequences, roughly 25% found once. The material sequenced was PBMCs or a T cell subset sorted from them (not recorded which). These receptors originate from an adult woman who had mild COVID-19 (a few samples of this study predate the infection). Cell type and time point are not known.

V gene TRBV24-1 combines with J gene TRBJ1-3; no clear D. Germline V CDR1 and CDR2: KGHDR, SFDVKD. The CDR3 has 11 amino acids. V lost 5 bases, J lost 3 bases, and 1 base lay in between. CDR3 in amino acids: CATSVGNTIYF. CDR3 coding DNA: TGTGCCACCAGTGTTGGAAACACCATATATTTT.

Only a few counts were recorded for this clonotype. This chain uses TRBV20-1 with TRBJ2-7; unclear D gene. Trimming removed 1 base at V and 0 bases at J, with 7 bases between. CDR1 is DFQATT, CDR2 SNEGSKA, per germline (reference sequence). The CDR3 consists of 13 residues. CDR3 DNA sequence: TGCAGTGCTAGAGTTGGCTACTCCTACGAGCAGTACTTC. Its translation is CSARVGYSYEQYF.

V usage is TRBV19 and J usage is TRBJ2-7; D is unresolved. Trimming shortened V by 1 base and J by 6 bases, and 7 bases separated the two germline ends. Germline CDR1 LNHDA, CDR2 SQIVND (reference sequence). CDR3 size: 12 residues. The CDR3 here is CASSIGDGEQYF. CDR3 in DNA: TGTGCCAGTAGTATAGGGGATGGCGAGCAGTACTTC.